This record covers a single TCR beta chain. In Seattle, patients joined the study during active infection and were tracked longitudinally. The data were taken from a study of blood T cell repertoires in COVID-19. Study at large: T cells, B-cell-depleted T cells, or PBMCs provided the cDNA or gDNA that served as material.

Repertoires were generated with immunoSEQ multiplex PCR, while TCRdb's copy carries only in-frame clones and drops some. The data show approximately 530,000 clones, with roughly 91% seen just once and roughly 8.3% held by the top ten. The CDR3 runs to 14 residues. Germline CDR1 reads MDHEN; CDR2 reads SYDVKM. The V and J ends lost 5 bases and 8 bases, in that order; junction bases with no gene match: 9. This clonotype was sampled from a woman aged 50 to 65 with COVID-19, enrolled during active disease. Sequenced: peripheral blood. This chain connects TRBV28 to TRBJ1-2, with TRBD1 identical over 9 bases. The CDR3 loop is CASSATGGAGGYTF. CDR3 bases: TGTGCCAGCAGTGCGACAGGGGGTGCGGGAGGCTACACCTTC.